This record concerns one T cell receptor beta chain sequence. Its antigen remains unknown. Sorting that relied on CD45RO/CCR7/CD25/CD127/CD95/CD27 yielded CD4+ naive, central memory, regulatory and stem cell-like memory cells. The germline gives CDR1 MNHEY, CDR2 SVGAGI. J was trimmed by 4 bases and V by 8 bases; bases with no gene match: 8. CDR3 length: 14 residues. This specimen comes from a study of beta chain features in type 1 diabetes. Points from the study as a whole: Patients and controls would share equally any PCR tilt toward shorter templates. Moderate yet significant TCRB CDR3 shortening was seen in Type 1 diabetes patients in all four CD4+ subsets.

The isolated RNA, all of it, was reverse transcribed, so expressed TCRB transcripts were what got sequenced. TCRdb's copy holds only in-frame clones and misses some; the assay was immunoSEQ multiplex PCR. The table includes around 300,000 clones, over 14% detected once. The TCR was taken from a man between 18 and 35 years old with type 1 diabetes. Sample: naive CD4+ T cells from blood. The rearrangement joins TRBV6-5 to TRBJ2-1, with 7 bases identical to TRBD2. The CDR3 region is CASHSGWRYNEQFF. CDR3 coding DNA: TGTGCCAGCCATAGCGGGTGGCGATACAATGAGCAGTTCTTC.